This T cell receptor beta chain was found in a study of blood T cell repertoires in COVID-19. Study-wide context: The study drew acute and convalescent COVID-19 samples from the United States, Italy and Spain. Sources were T cells, B-cell-depleted T cells, or PBMCs; the material itself was cDNA or gDNA.

This CDR3 comprises 15 residues. The V and J ends lost 4 bases and 3 bases, in that order; junction bases with no gene match: 4. Germline CDR1 is SNHLY and CDR2 is FYNNEI. Authors' analysis steps: For nucleated cells, counts were estimated from reference gene primer amplification. Here immunoSEQ multiplex PCR was the method, and the copy in TCRdb shows in-frame clones only, minus some. V and J calls and clone size are copied from that table; D and trimming were computed from the DNA. Of under 75,000 clones listed, around 82% are singletons. Input material: peripheral blood. The TCR comes from a man in his sixties with acute or convalescent COVID-19. This rearrangement joins TRBV2 to TRBJ1-4; TRBD1 aligns across 8 bases. CDR3 sequence reads: CASSANRGANEKLFF. CDR3 bases: TGTGCCAGCAGTGCAAACAGGGGGGCTAATGAAAAACTGTTTTTT.